These T cell receptor beta chains were read from a single sample in a study of T-cell memory formation after mild COVID-19. MiXCR, applied by TCRdb to the 5' RACE reads, yields one record per CDR3 protein. In the table there are roughly 150,000 distinct CDR3 sequences, around 27% of which are singletons. Material for sequencing was PBMCs or a T cell subset sorted from them (not recorded which). The receptors originated from an adult woman who had mild COVID-19 (a few samples of this study predate the infection). Cell type and time point are not known. Both conserved end residues are part of each CDR3. D genes are given only for firm matches. The size field is filled for only some rows; it gives once, few, many or a size class.

D gene: TRBD2
clone size: .
V gene: TRBV18
J gene: TRBJ2-1
CDR3 DNA: TGTGCCAGCTCACCAACTGGCGGGGGATATGGTGAGCAGTTCTTC
CDR3 protein: CASSPTGGGYGEQFF

D gene: .
clone size: .
V gene: TRBV7-9
J gene: TRBJ2-3
CDR3 DNA: TGTGCCAGCAGCTTAGCGTCTAGCGATACGCAGTATTTT
CDR3 protein: CASSLASSDTQYF

D gene: TRBD1
clone size: once
V gene: TRBV9
J gene: TRBJ1-2
CDR3 DNA: TGTGCCAGCAGCGTAGGGCCGGGACAGAGTGTCGATCTCTATGGCTACACCTTC
CDR3 protein: CASSVGPGQSVDLYGYTF

D gene: .
clone size: .
V gene: TRBV7-2
J gene: TRBJ1-4
CDR3 DNA: TGTGCCAGCAGCATTTGGGCCGGTGCAACTAATGAAAAACTGTTTTTT
CDR3 protein: CASSIWAGATNEKLFF

D gene: .
clone size: .
V gene: TRBV7-2
J gene: TRBJ2-1
CDR3 DNA: TGTGCCAGCAGCTTAGTACCGGTCTCTCTCTCCTCCTACAATGAGCAGTTCTTC
CDR3 protein: CASSLVPVSLSSYNEQFF

D gene: .
clone size: .
V gene: TRBV24-1
J gene: TRBJ2-1
CDR3 DNA: TGTGCCACCAGTGATTTCGACTCCGGGCGTTCGTGGAATGAGCAGTTCTTC
CDR3 protein: CATSDFDSGRSWNEQFF

D gene: .
clone size: few
V gene: TRBV5-1
J gene: TRBJ2-7
CDR3 DNA: TGCGCCAGCAGCCGTGGGGGGCCGGACGAGCAGTACTTC
CDR3 protein: CASSRGGPDEQYF

D gene: TRBD2
clone size: .
V gene: TRBV11-2
J gene: TRBJ2-3
CDR3 DNA: TGTGCCAGCAGCTTTGGGACTAGCGGGGGTCTCACAGATACGCAGTATTTT
CDR3 protein: CASSFGTSGGLTDTQYF

D gene: TRBD2
clone size: .
V gene: TRBV7-9
J gene: TRBJ2-3
CDR3 DNA: TGTGCCAGCAGCTTGTCTCGGACTAGCGACACAGATACGCAGTATTTT
CDR3 protein: CASSLSRTSDTDTQYF

D gene: TRBD2
clone size: .
V gene: TRBV12-3/TRBV12-4
J gene: TRBJ2-1
CDR3 DNA: TGTGCCAGCATCTTTAGCGGGTTACACAATGAGCAGTTCTTC
CDR3 protein: CASIFSGLHNEQFF

D gene: .
clone size: medium-sized
V gene: TRBV7-9
J gene: TRBJ2-1
CDR3 DNA: TGTGCCAGCAGCCCAAGGGCAGGGAAGGGTGAGCAGTTCTTC
CDR3 protein: CASSPRAGKGEQFF

D gene: .
clone size: .
V gene: TRBV10-3
J gene: TRBJ2-5
CDR3 DNA: TGTGCCATCAGTGAGGCAGGGTGGGAGACCCAGTACTTC
CDR3 protein: CAISEAGWETQYF

D gene: .
clone size: .
V gene: TRBV7-3
J gene: TRBJ2-5
CDR3 DNA: TGTGCCAGCAGCCCAACCATCACCGGGGGGACCCAGTACTTC
CDR3 protein: CASSPTITGGTQYF

D gene: .
clone size: .
V gene: TRBV27
J gene: TRBJ2-2
CDR3 DNA: TGTGCCAGCAGCTGGGACACGAACACCGGGGAGCTGTTTTTT
CDR3 protein: CASSWDTNTGELFF

D gene: .
clone size: .
V gene: TRBV4-1
J gene: TRBJ1-2
CDR3 DNA: TGCGCCAGCAGCCTAGACTGGACTAACTATGGCTACACCTTC
CDR3 protein: CASSLDWTNYGYTF

D gene: .
clone size: .
V gene: TRBV29-1
J gene: TRBJ1-2
CDR3 DNA: TGCAGCGTTGAACAGCCAGCACTTGGGGGCTACACCTTC
CDR3 protein: CSVEQPALGGYTF

D gene: .
clone size: .
V gene: TRBV12-3/TRBV12-4
J gene: TRBJ2-5
CDR3 DNA: TGTGCCAGCAGTTTGGGACTGCTTTCAAGGGGTCAAGAGACCCAGTACTTC
CDR3 protein: CASSLGLLSRGQETQYF

D gene: TRBD1
clone size: few
V gene: TRBV7-8
J gene: TRBJ2-3
CDR3 DNA: TGTGCCAGCAGCTTTACAGGGGCGACAGATACGCAGTATTTT
CDR3 protein: CASSFTGATDTQYF

D gene: .
clone size: .
V gene: TRBV9
J gene: TRBJ2-3
CDR3 DNA: TGTGCCAGCAGCGTAGAATCAGGGGTCCACACAGATACGCAGTATTTT
CDR3 protein: CASSVESGVHTDTQYF

D gene: .
clone size: .
V gene: TRBV15
J gene: TRBJ2-7
CDR3 DNA: TGTGCCACCAGCAGAGATCAGCAGGGGTATTGGGAGCAGTACTTC
CDR3 protein: CATSRDQQGYWEQYF

D gene: .
clone size: .
V gene: TRBV4-2
J gene: TRBJ1-1
CDR3 DNA: TGTGCCAGCAGCCAGGCGACAGGTTCTGAAGCTTTCTTT
CDR3 protein: CASSQATGSEAFF

D gene: .
clone size: few
V gene: TRBV4-1
J gene: TRBJ2-6
CDR3 DNA: TGCGCAGCAGGGGACGTTGGGGCCAACGTCCTGACTTTC
CDR3 protein: CAAGDVGANVLTF

D gene: .
clone size: .
V gene: TRBV19
J gene: TRBJ1-3
CDR3 DNA: TGTGCCAGTACCCCGACAGGACTCTCTGGAAACACCATATATTTT
CDR3 protein: CASTPTGLSGNTIYF

D gene: .
clone size: .
V gene: TRBV6-5
J gene: TRBJ2-2
CDR3 DNA: TGTGCCAGCAGCCTAGGGCAGGACACCGGGGAGCTGTTTTTT
CDR3 protein: CASSLGQDTGELFF

D gene: TRBD2
clone size: few
V gene: TRBV12-3/TRBV12-4
J gene: TRBJ2-3
CDR3 DNA: TGTGCCAGCAAACCACCCCCGACTAGCGGGTACACAGATACGCAGTATTTT
CDR3 protein: CASKPPPTSGYTDTQYF

D gene: .
clone size: .
V gene: TRBV7-9
J gene: TRBJ2-3
CDR3 DNA: TGTGCCAGCAGCTTAGGAGGGGCCAAAAGCACAGATACGCAGTATTTT
CDR3 protein: CASSLGGAKSTDTQYF

D gene: .
clone size: .
V gene: TRBV29-1
J gene: TRBJ1-1
CDR3 DNA: TGCAGCGTCCGGGGGAGCCTAATGAACACTGAAGCTTTCTTT
CDR3 protein: CSVRGSLMNTEAFF

D gene: .
clone size: few
V gene: TRBV12-3/TRBV12-4
J gene: TRBJ1-2
CDR3 DNA: TGTGCCAGCAGTTTAATCTCTTATGGCTACACCTTC
CDR3 protein: CASSLISYGYTF

D gene: .
clone size: .
V gene: TRBV12-3/TRBV12-4
J gene: TRBJ2-5
CDR3 DNA: TGTGCCAGCAGTCACCGGGGACGGCAAGAGACCCAGTACTTC
CDR3 protein: CASSHRGRQETQYF

D gene: .
clone size: .
V gene: TRBV6-2/TRBV6-3
J gene: TRBJ2-7
CDR3 DNA: TGTGCCAGCAGTTACTCTCGGGGGGCCGGCGAGCAGTACTTC
CDR3 protein: CASSYSRGAGEQYF

D gene: .
clone size: .
V gene: TRBV12-3/TRBV12-4
J gene: TRBJ1-1
CDR3 DNA: TGTGCCAGCAGTCGGGTAGGGATGAACACTGAAGCTTTCTTT
CDR3 protein: CASSRVGMNTEAFF

D gene: TRBD2
clone size: few
V gene: TRBV5-6
J gene: TRBJ2-5
CDR3 DNA: TGTGCCAGCAGCCGTAGCGGGAGCGCAGAGACCCAGTACTTC
CDR3 protein: CASSRSGSAETQYF

D gene: TRBD2
clone size: .
V gene: TRBV3-1
J gene: TRBJ2-6
CDR3 DNA: TGTGCCAGCAGCCGGACGGGACTAGCCATCGGGGCCAACGTCCTGACTTTC
CDR3 protein: CASSRTGLAIGANVLTF

D gene: TRBD2
clone size: .
V gene: TRBV19
J gene: TRBJ2-1
CDR3 DNA: TGTGCCAGTAAGCGGGAGGTGGCCTACAATGAGCAGTTCTTC
CDR3 protein: CASKREVAYNEQFF

D gene: .
clone size: .
V gene: TRBV5-5
J gene: TRBJ2-7
CDR3 DNA: TGTGCCAGCAGCTTGGGGGCACAGGGAAGCGAGCAGTACTTC
CDR3 protein: CASSLGAQGSEQYF

D gene: TRBD2
clone size: few
V gene: TRBV4-1
J gene: TRBJ2-5
CDR3 DNA: TGCGCCAGCAGCCGCTCTAGCGGGGGGATAGAGACCCAGTACTTC
CDR3 protein: CASSRSSGGIETQYF